The text below deals with one T cell receptor (beta chain). Germline CDR1 and CDR2: SNHLY and FYNNEI. The CDR3 covers 15 residues. Trimming cost V 7 bases and J 0 bases, with 10 bases left between them. Profiled with immunoSEQ multiplex PCR; TCRdb holds only in-frame clones, not every one. The data show 2 million to 3 million clones, with 80% to 95% seen just once and 0.36% held by the top ten. The sample is drawn from a study of shared clonotypes between healthy human individuals. Material for sequencing was naive CD4+ T cells from PBMCs. Indicated subset: CD45RA+ positively selected. This receptor was obtained from a man aged 18 to 29 in good health. Some clones in this sample may be carry-over from other donors' samples. This chain joins TRBV2 and TRBJ2-6; possible D gene TRBD1, 7 bases. CDR3: CASTRGDSGANVLTF. As DNA, the CDR3 is TGTGCCAGCACCAGGGGGGACTCTGGGGCCAACGTCCTGACTTTC.